Sequencing of this TCR beta chain was carried out in a study of spatial heterogeneity in lung cancer. Study-wide context: TCR transcript abundance in tumor regions was strongly correlated with the T cell module score obtained from matched bulk RNA-seq. Study observations and caveats: For tumor T cells, estimated coverage reached only 5.5% to 7% (alpha) and around 13% (beta). Counts of expanded intratumoral alpha and beta TCRs tracked tumor mutation counts.

Germline-derived CDR1 and CDR2 are MNHEY and SVGEGT. The CDR3 loop spans 14 amino acids. The V and J ends lost 2 bases and 3 bases respectively, with 7 bases between them. A unique molecular identifier was carried by every single TCR cDNA molecule. TCRdb analysed the 5' RACE reads with MiXCR anew, one entry per CDR3 protein. The data show 7,000 to 8,500 distinct CDR3 sequences, 7.5% to 10% seen once. This sample's time point: sample taken at primary tumor resection. A total of more than 65 untreated early-stage non-small cell lung cancer patients served as donors. This clonotype was picked up a small number of times. Its antigen is as yet unknown.

The sample consisted of lung tumor tissue, taken at surgery. The TCR originated in a male donor with early-stage non-small cell lung cancer. The J gene is TRBJ2-2, the V gene TRBV6-2 or TRBV6-3; D is ambiguous. In DNA form, the CDR3 reads TGTGCCAGCAGTTACAGGCTGTACACCGGGGAGCTGTTTTTT. Amino acid sequence: CASSYRLYTGELFF.